This T cell receptor (beta chain) originates from a study of cytomegalovirus exposure and HLA in healthy donors. CDR1 is SGDLS and CDR2 is YYNGEE in the germline V gene. The CDR3 is made up of 15 amino acids. V shed 4 bases and J 0 bases; nucleotides not matched to a gene: 7. Primers included in the PCR were 60 Vbeta and 13 Jbeta primers. Libraries were prepared by immunoSEQ multiplex PCR; TCRdb keeps only in-frame clonotypes and omits some of them. The table records 160,000 or so clones, 80% of them present only once. Overall study results and limits: Investigators reported 150 to 200 TCR beta chains as tied to cytomegalovirus. The sole available immune exposure information was CMV serostatus. Sequencing probably produced one cluster of sequence variants that were highly shared. Among TCR sequences, most were rare, though some public TCRs appeared in many donors.

Points on this clone: The antigen remains undetermined.

The J gene is TRBJ2-7, the V gene TRBV9, with 7 bases that match TRBD2. The sequencing input was PBMCs. The receptor comes from a man aged 18 to 29 in good health and CMV-seropositive. CDR3 region: CASSPQREFSYEQYF. The DNA of the CDR3 is TGTGCCAGCAGCCCCCAGCGGGAATTCTCCTACGAGCAGTACTTC.